This T cell receptor (beta chain) was sequenced in a study of T cell responses to AZD1222 COVID-19 vaccine. Study results and limitations: Dominant CD4 TCR responses targeted spike regions 160-218 and 743-854. When two AZD1222 doses had been given, Spike-specific TCR breadth and depth rose. The study sampled repertoires only after the peak T cell response.

A remark on this clone: The antigen is not known.

The repertoire was sequenced with immunoSEQ multiplex PCR; TCRdb's copy has only in-frame clones and lacks some. Here the sample spans approximately 60,000 clones, around 85% being singletons. Germline CDR1 is LGHDT and CDR2 is YNNKEL (reference sequence). The V and J ends lost 1 base and 5 bases, in that order; junction bases with no gene match: 6. The CDR3 is 16 amino acids. This chain joins TRBV3-1 (or the pseudogene TRBV3-2) and TRBJ2-5; TRBD1 matches at 11 bases. This TCR was sampled from an adult in good health. The material was peripheral blood, obtained on day 0 of AZD1222 vaccination. The DNA for the CDR3 is TGTGCCAGCAGCCAAGTTAGGGGACAGGGGGATGAGACCCAGTACTTC. Amino acid sequence: CASSQVRGQGDETQYF.